These 32 T cell receptor beta chains were all obtained from the same sample, sequenced in a study of blood T cell repertoires in COVID-19. The assay was immunoSEQ multiplex PCR, and TCRdb's table has in-frame clones only and misses some. The sample carries under 200,000 clones, 65% to 80% recorded once. Sequenced: peripheral blood. Receptors were obtained from a man in his fifties or sixties with acute or convalescent COVID-19.

The chain uses TRBV18 and TRBJ1-5; 11 nucleotides agree with TRBD1. This CDR3 is 19 amino acids long. Losses at the gene ends were 3 bases for V and 2 bases for J; bases not matched to a gene: 12. Germline V gene sequence: CDR1 KGHSH, CDR2 LQKENI. DNA of the CDR3: TGTGCCAGCTCACCGGTGGACAGGGGGCGAAGGGGAGGCAATCAGCCCCAGCATTTT. This codes for CASSPVDRGRRGGNQPQHF.

This clone came up a few times. The gene calls are TRBV27 and TRBJ2-1; the D gene is possibly TRBD1 (7 bases). Germline V gene lookup returns CDR1 MNHEY and CDR2 SMNVEV (reference sequence). Trimming removed 3 bases at V and 8 bases at J, with 17 bases between. The CDR3 runs 15 residues. The CDR3 protein is CASSLYGRGVDEQFF. The CDR3 nucleotides read TGTGCCAGCAGTTTGTATGGCAGGGGGGTCGATGAGCAGTTCTTC.

The gene calls are TRBV10-3 and TRBJ2-1; D possibly corresponds to TRBD1 (6 bases). V dropped 0 bases and J dropped 8 bases, with 8 bases sitting between them. Per the germline V gene, CDR1 is ENHRY and CDR2 is SYGVKD. This CDR3 is built from 13 residues. The CDR3 sequence: CAISESTGHEQFF. CDR3 DNA: TGTGCCATCAGTGAGTCGACAGGACATGAGCAGTTCTTC.

This clone was seen only a few times. The chain joins TRBV30 to TRBJ1-6; 7 bases agree with TRBD1. The CDR3 spans 16 residues. The germline V gene encodes CDR1 GTSNPN and CDR2 SVGIG (reference sequence). With V trimmed by 3 bases and J by 7 bases, 12 bases remained unmatched. CDR3 protein: CAWRPLGQILNSPLHF. The CDR3 DNA follows: TGTGCCTGGAGACCCTTGGGACAGATCCTAAATTCACCCCTCCACTTT.

This chain uses TRBV10-1 with TRBJ1-6; D gene unclear. The CDR3 runs 14 residues. V lost 2 bases and J lost 7, with 9 bases in between. The germline V gene encodes CDR1 WNHNN and CDR2 SYGVQD (reference sequence). In nucleotides, the CDR3 is TGCGCCAGCAGTGAGATGGGCAAGAATTCACCCCTCCACTTT. Protein: CASSEMGKNSPLHF.

The chain joins TRBV6-5 to TRBJ1-2, with D hard to call. The germline CDR1 and CDR2 sequences are MNHEY and SVGAGI. With 7 bases removed from V and 3 bases from J, the gap between germline ends came to 12 bases. This CDR3 contains 13 residues. Here the CDR3 reads CASTPGADYGYTF. As DNA, the CDR3 is TGTGCCAGCACCCCAGGAGCGGACTATGGCTACACCTTC.

The V and J genes are TRBV6-6 and TRBJ1-3, with D possibly being TRBD1 (5 bases). CDR1 and CDR2 (germline): MNHNY, SVGAGI (reference sequence). V was pared by 8 bases and J by 7 bases, with 15 bases between. This CDR3 has 13 amino acids. The CDR3 DNA follows: TGTGCCAGCTCTACGGGGGGTCCCAACACCATATATTTT. Its translation is CASSTGGPNTIYF.

The J gene is TRBJ1-3, the V gene TRBV30; TRBD1 matches at 7 bases. The CDR3 has 13 amino acids. Trimming cost V 1 base and J 4 bases; bases outside gene matches: 1. The germline V gene encodes CDR1 GTSNPN and CDR2 SVGIG (reference sequence). CDR3 sequence (DNA): TGTGCCTGGAGTGCGGACAGGGGAAACACCATATATTTT. It encodes CAWSADRGNTIYF.

V is TRBV7-2 and J is TRBJ1-3; 7 bases match TRBD1. V was pared by 3 bases and J by 3 bases, with 8 bases of the junction left unmatched. The CDR3 has 16 amino acids. Germline CDR1 SGHTA, CDR2 FQGNSA. The CDR3, as DNA: TGTGCCAGCAGCTTTGTGCAAGGGGGCGGTGGAAACACCATATATTTT. It translates to CASSFVQGGGGNTIYF.

This clone appeared once. CDR3 nucleotides: TGCGCCAGCAGCCTGGGACAGGGGCCCTACGAGCAGTACTTC. Amino acid sequence: CASSLGQGPYEQYF. This chain connects TRBV4-1 to TRBJ2-7; 10 bases align to TRBD1. The CDR3 spans 14 residues. Germline V gives CDR1 MGHRA, CDR2 YSYEKL. V shed 4 bases and J 2 bases; nucleotides not matched to a gene: 2.

The chain is built from TRBV7-2 and TRBJ2-5, with D possibly TRBD2 on 7 matching bases. With 5 bases removed from V and 5 bases from J, the gap between germline ends came to 21 bases. CDR1 is SGHTA, CDR2 FQGNSA, per germline. This CDR3 comprises 16 residues. The CDR3 loop reads CASSELVSGGLETQYF. In DNA form, the CDR3 reads TGTGCCAGCAGCGAGCTAGTGTCGGGGGGCCTGGAGACCCAGTACTTC.

This clone was found many times. This chain joins TRBV10-1 and TRBJ2-7, with 11 positions matching TRBD1. Per the germline V gene, CDR1 is WNHNN and CDR2 is SYGVQD (reference sequence). CDR3 length equals 15 residues. The V gene end was trimmed by 0 bases and the J gene end by 5 bases; junction bases not matched to a gene: 3. CDR3: CASSESRTGGDEQYF. The CDR3 bases are TGCGCCAGCAGTGAGTCTAGGACAGGGGGCGACGAGCAGTACTTC.

The chain combines TRBV24-1 with TRBJ1-2; weak D call: TRBD1 (6 bases). Germline CDR1 reads KGHDR; CDR2 reads SFDVKD. The length of the CDR3 is 13 residues. Trimming pared 6 bases from V and 4 bases from J, leaving 11 bases between. CDR3: CATSRDTVYGYTF. For the CDR3, the DNA is TGTGCCACCAGTCGGGACACAGTCTATGGCTACACCTTC.

In DNA, the CDR3 is TGTGCCAGCTCACCGAACCCATCGGGGGAGGCTGGAAACACCATATATTTT. This encodes CASSPNPSGEAGNTIYF. V gene TRBV18 combines with J gene TRBJ1-3; a possible D gene is TRBD1 (5 bases). The CDR3 is made up of 17 amino acids. The germline gives CDR1 KGHSH, CDR2 LQKENI. V dropped 3 bases and J dropped 2 bases, with 17 bases sitting between them.

The J gene is TRBJ1-1, the V gene TRBV15; D gene unclear. The CDR3 is 13 residues long. Germline V gene lookup returns CDR1 LNHNV and CDR2 YYDKDF (reference sequence). The V end lost 6 bases, the J end lost 0 bases, and 8 bases lay between the germline ends. CDR3 DNA sequence: TGTGCCACCAGGGGAGGCATGAACACTGAAGCTTTCTTT. This gives the protein CATRGGMNTEAFF. Based on the CDR3 plus reference TRBV15 and TRBJ1-1, the full variable domain is DAMVIQNPRYQVTQFGKPVTLSCSQTLNHNVMYWYQQKSSQAPKLLFHYYDKDFNNEADTPDNFQSRRPNTSFCFLDIRSPGLGDTAMYLCATRGGMNTEAFFGQGTRLTVV.

Only one count was recorded for this clone. The V call is TRBV12-2, the J call TRBJ1-1; the tabulated D call, TRBD1, remains unverified against the DNA. TRBV12-2 is designated a pseudogene. This CDR3 has 13 residues. The CDR3 DNA follows: TGTGCAAGTCGCTTAGGCAGACAGGGTGAAGCTTTCTTT. Translating it yields CASRLGRQGEAFF.

This rearrangement joins TRBV2 to TRBJ1-5; 9 positions match TRBD1. The CDR3 totals 15 residues. The ends lost 7 bases at V and 2 bases at J; junction bases unmatched: 6. In germline, CDR1 is SNHLY, CDR2 FYNNEI. CDR3: CASKGDRVRNQPQHF. In nucleotides, the CDR3 is TGTGCCAGCAAGGGGGACAGGGTACGCAATCAGCCCCAGCATTTT.

The chain employs TRBV6-5 and TRBJ2-5; 13 bases line up with TRBD2. The V and J ends lost 8 bases and 4 bases, in that order; junction bases with no gene match: 10. The germline V gene has CDR1 MNHEY and CDR2 SVGAGI. The CDR3 is 16 residues long. The CDR3 DNA reads TGTGCCAGCCGTTCCACTAGCGGGGGGGCCCCAGAGACCCAGTACTTC. Protein: CASRSTSGGAPETQYF.

The sample holds a few counts of this clone. This sequence joins TRBV24-1 and TRBJ1-1; tentative D call: TRBD1 (5 bases). The germline V gene has CDR1 KGHDR and CDR2 SFDVKD. Trimming pared 6 bases from V and 0 bases from J, leaving 7 bases between. The CDR3 sequence is 13 residues long. CDR3 bases: TGTGCCACCAGTCGGGGGGTGAACACTGAAGCTTTCTTT. Translating gives CATSRGVNTEAFF.

The chain is built from TRBV25-1 and TRBJ2-1; maybe TRBD1 (5 bases). CDR1 is MGHDK and CDR2 is SYGVNS in the germline V gene. The ends were cut back, 0 bases at V and 9 bases at J, with 15 bases in the middle. This CDR3 contains 15 residues. CDR3 loop: CASSEYGVGATEQFF. CDR3 coding DNA: TGTGCCAGCAGTGAATATGGTGTAGGGGCGACTGAGCAGTTCTTC.

The CDR3 DNA reads as TGTGCCAGCAGTTCCAGAAATCAGCCCCAGCATTTT. This codes for CASSSRNQPQHF. The chain is built from TRBV6-6 and TRBJ1-5; D not certain. Per germline, CDR1 MNHNY and CDR2 SVGAGI (reference sequence). The CDR3 is 12 residues long. The V and J ends lost 4 bases and 4 bases respectively, with 5 bases between them.

The rearrangement uses TRBV2 and TRBJ1-1; 10 bases fit TRBD1. Germline CDR1 SNHLY, CDR2 FYNNEI. After removal of 6 bases from V and 4 bases from J, the junction contained 14 bases not matched to a gene. CDR3 length: 17 residues. This chain's CDR3 is CASRKGQGQVWSTEAFF. The CDR3 DNA reads as TGTGCCAGCAGGAAGGGACAGGGGCAGGTGTGGAGCACTGAAGCTTTCTTT.

J is TRBJ2-7 and V is TRBV7-8; TRBD1 matches at 7 bases. CDR3 length: 14 residues. V trimming: 5 bases; J trimming: 3 bases; junction bases outside the gene matches: 7. From germline, CDR1 is SGHVS and CDR2 FQNEAQ. The CDR3 DNA reads as TGTGCCAGCAGCGACCGGGACAGCGACTACGAGCAGTACTTC. It specifies CASSDRDSDYEQYF.

The CDR3 DNA follows: TGCAGCGTACTCTCGCGGGGGACATCCAGCACAGATACGCAGTATTTT. It is translated as CSVLSRGTSSTDTQYF. The chain combines TRBV29-1 with TRBJ2-3; perhaps TRBD2 as D (7 bases). The CDR3 loop spans 16 amino acids. The V gene lost 6 bases and the J gene lost 0 bases, with 19 bases spanning the gap. The germline gives CDR1 SQVTM, CDR2 ANQGSEA.

The gene calls are TRBV23-1 and TRBJ1-6; D possibly corresponds to TRBD1 (6 bases). TRBV23-1 is labeled an ORF, and its function is uncertain. Deletions cut 0 bases from V and 9 bases from J, with 12 bases between. The CDR3 loop spans 15 amino acids. Written as DNA, the CDR3 is TGCGCCAGCAGTCAATCTCCTAACAGGGCTTCACCCCTCCACTTT. This gives the protein CASSQSPNRASPLHF.

The V gene is TRBV13, the J gene TRBJ2-7; 8 bases match TRBD1. The CDR3 runs to 13 residues. The germline gives CDR1 PRHDT, CDR2 FYEKMQ (reference sequence). V lost 6 bases, J lost 4 bases, and 5 bases stayed unmatched. In DNA, the CDR3 is TGTGCCAGCAGGGACAGGGATAGATACGAGCAGTACTTC. Encoded protein: CASRDRDRYEQYF.

A single count supports this clone. The rearrangement uses TRBV30 and TRBJ1-2, with TRBD1 matching over 8 bases. CDR3 length: 13 amino acids. With V trimmed by 5 bases and J by 2 bases, 4 bases remained unmatched. The germline V gene encodes CDR1 GTSNPN and CDR2 SVGIG (reference sequence). CDR3 in DNA: TGTGCCTGGTGGACAGGGCCGAACTATGGCTACACCTTC. Translating it yields CAWWTGPNYGYTF.

The genes are TRBV19 and TRBJ1-5; D is possibly TRBD1 (6 bases). CDR3 length: 14 amino acids. Trimming pared 2 bases from V and 5 bases from J, leaving 10 bases between. Germline values: CDR1 LNHDA, CDR2 SQIVND (reference sequence). The CDR3 reads CASSIHRADQPQHF. The DNA of the CDR3 is TGTGCCAGTAGTATACACAGGGCGGATCAGCCCCAGCATTTT. Based on the CDR3 plus reference TRBV19 and TRBJ1-5, the full variable domain is DGGITQSPKYLFRKEGQNVTLSCEQNLNHDAMYWYRQDPGQGLRLIYYSQIVNDFQKGDIAEGYSVSREKKESFPLTVTSAQKNPTAFYLCASSIHRADQPQHFGDGTRLSIL.

The rearrangement links TRBV19 to TRBJ2-7, with 7 bases aligning to TRBD2. V lost 5 bases to trimming and J lost 4 bases; unmatched junction nucleotides: 17. Germline CDR1 LNHDA, CDR2 SQIVND (reference sequence). CDR3 length equals 17 residues. CDR3 nucleotide sequence: TGTGCCAGTAGTTCACTGCGGGGAGGGACTGTCGGTTACGAGCAGTACTTC. It yields the protein CASSSLRGGTVGYEQYF. The full variable domain, with the rest looked up from reference TRBV19 and TRBJ2-7, is DGGITQSPKYLFRKEGQNVTLSCEQNLNHDAMYWYRQDPGQGLRLIYYSQIVNDFQKGDIAEGYSVSREKKESFPLTVTSAQKNPTAFYLCASSSLRGGTVGYEQYFGPGTRLTVT.

The chain has TRBV7-6 and TRBJ1-1, with a possible D match to TRBD1 (6 bases). CDR3 size: 15 residues. Germline CDR1 is SGHVS and CDR2 is FNYEAQ. V lost 2 bases and J 1 base, leaving 11 bases between the germline ends. The CDR3, as DNA: TGTGCCAGCAGCTTAAGAGGGGGGGGGAACACTGAAGCTTTCTTT. Its protein product is CASSLRGGGNTEAFF. The variable domain in full, with the rest retrieved from reference TRBV7-6 and TRBJ1-1, is GAGVSQSPRYKVTKRGQDVALRCDPISGHVSLYWYRQALGQGPEFLTYFNYEAQQDKSGLPNDRFSAERPEGSISTLTIQRTEQRDSAMYRCASSLRGGGNTEAFFGQGTRLTVV.

J is TRBJ2-7 and V is TRBV2, with D tentatively TRBD1 (5 bases). The ends were cut back, 5 bases at V and 1 base at J, with 6 bases in the middle. The CDR3 spans 12 residues. Per germline, CDR1 SNHLY and CDR2 FYNNEI. The CDR3 sequence is CASSRQSYEQYF. The CDR3 bases are TGTGCCAGCAGTCGACAGTCCTACGAGCAGTACTTC.

Turning to this clone: The sample carries other DNA sequences with the same CDR3. The gene calls are TRBV7-8 and TRBJ1-5; a weak D match, TRBD1 (6 bases). Per the germline V gene, CDR1 is SGHVS and CDR2 is FQNEAQ. This CDR3 is built from 14 residues. Trimming took off 4 bases at V and 1 base at J, with 8 bases between the two ends. The CDR3 nucleotides are TGTGCCAGCAGCTCAAGGGGGAGCAATCAGCCCCAGCATTTT. The encoded protein is CASSSRGSNQPQHF.